This TCR beta chain was found in a study of graft-versus-host responses after intestinal transplantation. Some clones are missing from TCRdb's copy, which holds only in-frame ones; the method was immunoSEQ multiplex PCR. The repertoire holds tens of thousands of clones, 91% seen once, with about 6% in the top ten. Germline values: CDR1 MNHEY, CDR2 SMNVEV (reference sequence). Trimming stripped 2 bases from V and 6 bases from J, with 6 bases between. The CDR3 sequence is 12 residues long. This clonotype was sampled from a human patient who received an intestinal transplant, so some T cells may come from the graft donor. The sample was PBMCs, taken nearly 670 days after intestinal transplant. The rearrangement uses TRBV27 and TRBJ2-3; D is undetermined. Written as DNA, the CDR3 is TGTGCCAGCAGTTTAGTTGGTGATACGCAGTATTTT. Its protein product is CASSLVGDTQYF.